This T cell receptor beta chain emerged from a study of shared clonotypes between healthy human individuals. Sequencing used immunoSEQ multiplex PCR; TCRdb keeps in-frame clones, though not all of them. The sample has 1.5 million to 2.5 million clones; about 95% are singletons. Naive CD8 populations comprised CD45RO-negative cells positively selected for CCR7, excluding terminally differentiated effector memory CD45RA+ cells. V was pared by 4 bases and J by 3 bases, with 13 bases between. This CDR3 spans 14 amino acids. CDR1 is MGHRA and CDR2 is YSYEKL in the germline V gene. Specimen: naive CD8+ T cells sorted from blood. This receptor was obtained from a man aged 18 to 30 in good health. V gene TRBV4-1 combines with J gene TRBJ2-7; D unresolved. CDR3: CASSLDTAYYEQYF. The DNA of the CDR3 is TGCGCCAGCAGCCTGGATACCGCATACTACGAGCAGTACTTC.